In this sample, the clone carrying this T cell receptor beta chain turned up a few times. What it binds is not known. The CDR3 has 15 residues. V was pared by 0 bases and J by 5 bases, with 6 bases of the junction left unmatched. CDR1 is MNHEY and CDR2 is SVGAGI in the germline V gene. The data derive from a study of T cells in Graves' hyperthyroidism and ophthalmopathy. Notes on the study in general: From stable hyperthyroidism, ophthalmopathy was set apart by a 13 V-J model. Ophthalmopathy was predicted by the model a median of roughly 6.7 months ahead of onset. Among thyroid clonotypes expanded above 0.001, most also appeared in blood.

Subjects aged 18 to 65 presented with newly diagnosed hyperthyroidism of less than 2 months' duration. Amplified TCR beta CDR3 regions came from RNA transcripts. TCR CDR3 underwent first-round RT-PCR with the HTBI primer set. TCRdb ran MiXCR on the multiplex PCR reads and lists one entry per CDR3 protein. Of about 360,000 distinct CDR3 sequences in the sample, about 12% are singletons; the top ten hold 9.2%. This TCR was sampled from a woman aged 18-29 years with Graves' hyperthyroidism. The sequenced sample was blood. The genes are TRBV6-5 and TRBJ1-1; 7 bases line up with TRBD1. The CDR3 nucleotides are TGTGCCAGCAGTTACTCGTACAGGGGCGGAACTGAAGCTTTCTTT. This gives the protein CASSYSYRGGTEAFF.